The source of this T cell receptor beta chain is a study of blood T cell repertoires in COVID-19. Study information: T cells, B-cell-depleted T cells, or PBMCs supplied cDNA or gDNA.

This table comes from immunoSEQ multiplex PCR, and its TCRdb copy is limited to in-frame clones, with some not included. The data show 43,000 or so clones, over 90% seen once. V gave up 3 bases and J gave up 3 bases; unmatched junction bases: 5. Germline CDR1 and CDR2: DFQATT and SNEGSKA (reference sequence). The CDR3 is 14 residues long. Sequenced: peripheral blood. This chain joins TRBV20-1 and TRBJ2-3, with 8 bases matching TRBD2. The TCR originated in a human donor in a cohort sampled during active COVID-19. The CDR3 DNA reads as TGCAGTGCTAGTCTGGGCGGGGGGACAGATACGCAGTATTTT. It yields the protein CSASLGGGTDTQYF.